The 5 T cell receptor beta chains presented below share a single source sample, sequenced in a study of T cells after yellow fever vaccination. From the 5' RACE reads, TCRdb called clonotypes with MiXCR, one entry per CDR3 protein. The sample lists 90,000 to 150,000 distinct CDR3 sequences; around 7.2% were seen once. This sample comprised CD4+ T cells sorted from PBMCs, obtained roughly 45 days after the first yellow fever vaccination. The source of these receptors is a young man who received the YFV17D yellow fever vaccine.

This clonotype has at least ten counts. The gene calls are TRBV4-1 and TRBJ1-2; D uncertain. V was pared by 4 bases and J by 3 bases, with 12 bases between. The CDR3 is 14 amino acids. CDR1 is MGHRA, CDR2 YSYEKL, per germline. The CDR3: CASSRPDAHYGYTF. The CDR3 DNA reads TGCGCCAGCAGCCGTCCGGACGCCCACTATGGCTACACCTTC.

Many counts were recorded for this clonotype. This rearrangement joins TRBV7-3 to TRBJ1-5; D is undetermined. Germline V lookup: CDR1 SGHTA, CDR2 FQGTGA. The CDR3 loop spans 14 amino acids. V was pared by 5 bases and J by 5 bases, with 13 bases between. DNA for the CDR3: TGTGCCAGCAGCCATATAATCCAGGATCAGCCCCAGCATTTT. It yields the protein CASSHIIQDQPQHF.

This rearrangement joins TRBV7-2 to TRBJ1-5; TRBD1 aligns across 7 bases. The length of the CDR3 is 15 residues. J lost 7 bases, V lost 5 bases, and 11 bases had no gene match. Germline lookup yields CDR1 SGHTA and CDR2 FQGNSA. CDR3 nucleotides: TGTGCCAGCAGCGTCCGAGGGGGCGTTGGGCAGCCCCAGCATTTT. Amino acids: CASSVRGGVGQPQHF.

This clonotype occurred many times. The CDR3 DNA follows: TGTGCCAGCAGCCCCCAGGGGGTTGGTTATGGCTACACCTTC. This encodes CASSPQGVGYGYTF. The V gene is TRBV7-2, the J gene TRBJ1-2; TRBD1 agrees at 7 bases. Per the germline V gene, CDR1 is SGHTA and CDR2 is FQGNSA. The CDR3 spans 14 residues. With 5 bases clipped from V and 5 bases from J, the junction kept 8 bases outside the gene matches.

This clonotype was detected ten times or more. The chain carries TRBV12-3 or TRBV12-4 and TRBJ1-2; D is uncertain. The V gene lost 3 bases and the J gene lost 5 bases, with 16 bases spanning the gap. The CDR3 runs to 15 residues. The CDR3 here is CASSLSSSFLYGYTF. CDR3 bases: TGTGCCAGCAGTTTGTCCTCATCATTTTTATATGGCTACACCTTC.